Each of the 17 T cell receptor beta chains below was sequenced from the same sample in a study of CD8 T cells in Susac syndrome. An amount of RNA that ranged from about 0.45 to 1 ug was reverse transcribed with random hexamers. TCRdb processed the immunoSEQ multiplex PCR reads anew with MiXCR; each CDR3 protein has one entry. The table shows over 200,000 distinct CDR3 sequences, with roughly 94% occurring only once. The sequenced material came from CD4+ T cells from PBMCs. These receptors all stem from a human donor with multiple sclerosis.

The CDR3 reads CAWSVSRETQYF. CDR3 sequence (DNA): TGTGCCTGGAGTGTAAGTCGTGAGACCCAGTACTTC. This chain connects TRBV30 to TRBJ2-5; D remains ambiguous. The CDR3 loop spans 12 amino acids. V was trimmed by 0 bases and J by 5 bases, leaving 7 bases between them. From germline, CDR1 is GTSNPN and CDR2 SVGIG (reference sequence).

The CDR3 bases are TGCAGCGTCAGGGAGGGTCATGACCAAATCTACGAGCAGTACTTC. This translates into CSVREGHDQIYEQYF. The gene calls are TRBV29-1 and TRBJ2-7; 7 bases align to TRBD2. This CDR3 comprises 15 residues. V lost 6 bases to trimming and J lost 3 bases; unmatched junction nucleotides: 14. From germline, CDR1 is SQVTM and CDR2 ANQGSEA.

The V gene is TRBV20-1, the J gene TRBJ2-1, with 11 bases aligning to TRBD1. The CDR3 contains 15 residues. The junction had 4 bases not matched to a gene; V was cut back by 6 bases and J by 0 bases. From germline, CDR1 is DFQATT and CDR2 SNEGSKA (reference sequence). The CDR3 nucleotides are TGCAGTGCGATGGACAGGGGGCGCTCCTACAATGAGCAGTTCTTC. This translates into CSAMDRGRSYNEQFF.

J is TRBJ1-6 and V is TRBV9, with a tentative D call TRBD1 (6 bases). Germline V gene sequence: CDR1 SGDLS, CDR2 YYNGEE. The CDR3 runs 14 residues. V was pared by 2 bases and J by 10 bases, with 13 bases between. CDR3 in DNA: TGTGCCAGCAGCGTTGATGGGGGGGCCTCACCCCTCCACTTT. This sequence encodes CASSVDGGASPLHF.

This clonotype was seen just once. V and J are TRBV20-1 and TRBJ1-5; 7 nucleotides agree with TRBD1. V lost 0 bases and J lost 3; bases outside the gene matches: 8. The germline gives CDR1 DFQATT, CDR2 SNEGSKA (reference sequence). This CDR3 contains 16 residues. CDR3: CSARDQQGSPNQPQHF. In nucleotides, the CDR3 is TGCAGTGCTAGAGATCAACAGGGGTCTCCCAATCAGCCCCAGCATTTT.

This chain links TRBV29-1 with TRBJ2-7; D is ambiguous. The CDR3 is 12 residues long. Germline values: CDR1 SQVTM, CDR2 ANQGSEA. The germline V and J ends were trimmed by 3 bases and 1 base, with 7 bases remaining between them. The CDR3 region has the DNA TGCAGCGTTGAGGACGGATCCTACGAGCAGTACTTC. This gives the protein CSVEDGSYEQYF.

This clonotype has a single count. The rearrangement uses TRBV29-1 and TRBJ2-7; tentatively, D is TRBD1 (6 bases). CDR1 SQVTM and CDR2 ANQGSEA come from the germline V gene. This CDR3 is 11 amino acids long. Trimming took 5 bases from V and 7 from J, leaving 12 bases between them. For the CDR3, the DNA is TGCAGCGTTTTGGACAGCGAAGAGCAGTACGTC. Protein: CSVLDSEEQYV.

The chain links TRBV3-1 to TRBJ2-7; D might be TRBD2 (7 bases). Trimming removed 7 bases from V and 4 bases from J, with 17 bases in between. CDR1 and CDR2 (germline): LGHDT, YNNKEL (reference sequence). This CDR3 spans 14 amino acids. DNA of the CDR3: TGTGCCAGCAACCACCGGGGGGCCCGATACGAGCAGTACTTC. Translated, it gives CASNHRGARYEQYF.

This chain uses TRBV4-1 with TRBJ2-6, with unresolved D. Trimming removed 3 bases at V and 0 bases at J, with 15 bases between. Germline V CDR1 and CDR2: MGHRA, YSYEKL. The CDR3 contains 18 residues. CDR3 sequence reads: CASSQLDLLPSGANVLTF. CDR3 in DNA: TGCGCCAGCAGCCAGCTCGACCTACTACCCTCTGGGGCCAACGTCCTGACTTTC.

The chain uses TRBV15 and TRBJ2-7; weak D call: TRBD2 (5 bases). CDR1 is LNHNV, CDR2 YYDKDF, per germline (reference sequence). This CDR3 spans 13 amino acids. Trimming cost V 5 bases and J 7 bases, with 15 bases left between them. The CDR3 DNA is TGTGCCACCAGCGTCGATAGCGCCCGGGAGCAGTACTTC. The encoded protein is CATSVDSAREQYF.

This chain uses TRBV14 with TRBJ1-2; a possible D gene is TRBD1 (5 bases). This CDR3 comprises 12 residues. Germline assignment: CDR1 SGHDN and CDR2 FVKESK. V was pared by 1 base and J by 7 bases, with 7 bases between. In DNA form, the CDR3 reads TGTGCCAGCAGCCAAGTCGGGGGTGGCTACACCTTC. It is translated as CASSQVGGGYTF.

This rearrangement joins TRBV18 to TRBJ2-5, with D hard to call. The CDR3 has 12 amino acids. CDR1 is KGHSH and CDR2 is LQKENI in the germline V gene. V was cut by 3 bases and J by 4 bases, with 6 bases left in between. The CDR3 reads CASSPATETQYF. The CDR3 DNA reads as TGTGCCAGCTCACCCGCCACAGAGACCCAGTACTTC.

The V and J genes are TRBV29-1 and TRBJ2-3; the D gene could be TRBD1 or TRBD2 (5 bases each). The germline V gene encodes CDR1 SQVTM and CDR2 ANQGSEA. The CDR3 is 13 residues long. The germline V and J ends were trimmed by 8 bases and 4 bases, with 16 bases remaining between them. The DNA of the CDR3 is TGCAGCTTGCTCCGGGGCGGTGCAGATACGCAGTATTTT. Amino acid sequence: CSLLRGGADTQYF.

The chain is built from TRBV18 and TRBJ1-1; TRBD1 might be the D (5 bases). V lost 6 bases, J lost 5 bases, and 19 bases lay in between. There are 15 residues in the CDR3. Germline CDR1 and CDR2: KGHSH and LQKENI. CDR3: CASSPLGGYRTEAFF. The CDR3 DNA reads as TGTGCCAGCTCTCCCCTCGGGGGGTATAGGACTGAAGCTTTCTTT.

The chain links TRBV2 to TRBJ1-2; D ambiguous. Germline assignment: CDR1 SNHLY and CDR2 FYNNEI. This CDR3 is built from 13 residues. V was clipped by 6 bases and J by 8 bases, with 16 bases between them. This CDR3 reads CASSLDMREGYTF. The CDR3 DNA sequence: TGTGCCAGCAGCCTCGATATGCGCGAAGGCTACACCTTC.

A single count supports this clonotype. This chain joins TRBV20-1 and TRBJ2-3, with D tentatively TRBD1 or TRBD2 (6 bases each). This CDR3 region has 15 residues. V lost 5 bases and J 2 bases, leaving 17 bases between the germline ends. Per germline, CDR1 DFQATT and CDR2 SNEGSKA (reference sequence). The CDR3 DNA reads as TGCAGTGCTGGCACACAGGGAGGACCCACAGATACGCAGTATTTT. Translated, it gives CSAGTQGGPTDTQYF.

In DNA form, the CDR3 reads TGTGCCAGCAGCTTAGCGCTGGGCAATCAGCCCCAGCATTTT. This encodes CASSLALGNQPQHF. The chain has TRBV7-8 and TRBJ1-5, with unresolved D. The germline V and J ends were trimmed by 0 bases and 2 bases, with 5 bases remaining between them. The CDR3 is 14 residues long. Germline assignment: CDR1 SGHVS and CDR2 FQNEAQ.